The T cell receptor beta chain described here comes from a study of blood T cells in healthy people across ages. As for the study in general: There was about one barcoded beta molecule captured by template switching per two T cells.

The authors ran a second PCR of about 7 to 12 cycles using a sample-barcoded 5' primer and a J-beta primer mix. Every individual sample yielded 2.5 million or more paired-end reads (each containing CDR3). TCRdb passed the 5' RACE reads through MiXCR, listing each CDR3 protein once. Counted here are around 2 million distinct CDR3 sequences, around 40% occurring once; the ten biggest clones make up 23%. The study, taken as a whole, reports: Age showed a roughly linear inverse relationship with TCR beta diversity per million T cells.

Worth noting for this clonotype: Its target is unknown.

The CDR3 spans 14 residues. The junction had 13 bases not matched to a gene; V was cut back by 2 bases and J by 9 bases. Germline assignment: CDR1 SQVTM and CDR2 ANQGSEA. The sample comprised blood. V is TRBV29-1 and J is TRBJ2-7; 7 nucleotides match TRBD1. This clonotype was sampled from a human donor in good health. CDR3 sequence (DNA): TGCAGCGTTGAAACCACAGGGGCGCCAAACGGGCAGTACTTC. Translation gives CSVETTGAPNGQYF.